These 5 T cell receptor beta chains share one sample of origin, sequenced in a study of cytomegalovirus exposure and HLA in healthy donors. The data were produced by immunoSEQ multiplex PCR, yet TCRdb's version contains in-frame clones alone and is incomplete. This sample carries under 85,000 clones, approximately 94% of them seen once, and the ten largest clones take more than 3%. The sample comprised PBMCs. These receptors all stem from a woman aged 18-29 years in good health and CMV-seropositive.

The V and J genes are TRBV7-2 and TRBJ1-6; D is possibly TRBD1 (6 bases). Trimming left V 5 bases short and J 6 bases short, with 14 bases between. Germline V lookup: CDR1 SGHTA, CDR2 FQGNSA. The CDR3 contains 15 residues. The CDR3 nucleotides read TGTGCCAGCAGCCCCCCCGACAGGTTTAATTCACCCCTCCACTTT. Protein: CASSPPDRFNSPLHF.

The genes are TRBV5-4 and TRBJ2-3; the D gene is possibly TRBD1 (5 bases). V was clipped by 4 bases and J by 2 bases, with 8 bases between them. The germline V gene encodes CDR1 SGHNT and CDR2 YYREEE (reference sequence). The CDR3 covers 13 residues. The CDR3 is CASSSGATDTQYF. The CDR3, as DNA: TGTGCCAGCAGCAGTGGGGCCACAGATACGCAGTATTTT.

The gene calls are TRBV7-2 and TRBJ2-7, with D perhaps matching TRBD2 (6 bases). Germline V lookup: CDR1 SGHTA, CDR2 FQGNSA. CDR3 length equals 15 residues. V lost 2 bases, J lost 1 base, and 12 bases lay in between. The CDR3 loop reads CASSLSGTLSYEQYF. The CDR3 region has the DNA TGTGCCAGCAGCTTATCTGGGACTCTATCCTACGAGCAGTACTTC.

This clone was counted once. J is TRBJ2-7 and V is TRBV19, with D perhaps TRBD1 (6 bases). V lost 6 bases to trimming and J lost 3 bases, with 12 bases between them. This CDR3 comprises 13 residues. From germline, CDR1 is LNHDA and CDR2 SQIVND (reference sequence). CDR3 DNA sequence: TGTGCCAGTAGGGGACAAGGATTCTACGAGCAGTACTTC. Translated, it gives CASRGQGFYEQYF.

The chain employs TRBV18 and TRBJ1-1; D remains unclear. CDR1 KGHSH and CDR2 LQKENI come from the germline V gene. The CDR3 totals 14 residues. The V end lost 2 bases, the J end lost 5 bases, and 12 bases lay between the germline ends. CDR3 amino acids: CASSPRPGGTEAFF. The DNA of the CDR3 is TGTGCCAGCTCACCAAGACCAGGTGGGACTGAAGCTTTCTTT.